Sequencing of this T cell receptor beta chain was carried out in a study of T cell responses to AZD1222 COVID-19 vaccine. This CDR3 is built from 14 residues. The germline CDR1 and CDR2 sequences are MRHNA and SNTAGT. The V end lost 3 bases, the J end lost 4 bases, and 12 bases lay between the germline ends. Broader study findings: Donors were mostly white British, more females; clonal diversity possibly underestimated. Close to half of spike-specific TCRs reportedly recognize unmutated variant regions.

Clones were sequenced by immunoSEQ multiplex PCR, and TCRdb holds only the in-frame ones, with some missing. The sample lists 120,000 or so clones, approximately 90% occurring once. With regard to this clone: Antigen: not known.

This sequence joins TRBV6-4 and TRBJ1-2, with D possibly matching TRBD1 (5 bases). Sequences were derived from peripheral blood, sampled 28 days after the second dose of the MenACWY control vaccine. This TCR was recovered from an adult who received the MenACWY meningococcal vaccine as a control. The chain's CDR3 is CASSEGVSGYGYTF. The CDR3 DNA sequence: TGTGCCAGCAGTGAGGGGGTCTCGGGCTATGGCTACACCTTC.